One sample yielded the 5 T cell receptor beta chains listed below, sequenced in a study of CD8+CD57+ T cells in acquired aplastic anemia. CDR3 and TCR beta VDJ profiling relied on a genomic DNA template. A single record per CDR3 protein comes from TCRdb applying MiXCR to the reads. The sample includes 310,000 or so distinct CDR3 sequences, 50% to 65% of them seen just once. Sequencing was done on patients that had shown CD8+CD57+ cell expansion by flow cytometry. Sequencing used sorted CD4+, CD8+, or CD8+CD57+ T cells (not recorded which) from PBMCs. These receptors were obtained from a human donor with aplastic anemia.

The J gene is TRBJ1-6, the V gene TRBV7-2, with TRBD1 matching over 10 bases. J gave up 10 bases and V 1 base, and 4 bases lay outside the gene matches. Germline CDR1 is SGHTA and CDR2 is FQGNSA. This CDR3 spans 15 amino acids. The CDR3 DNA reads as TGTGCCAGCAGCTTAGTGTGGGACAGGGGCTCACCCCTCCACTTT. Its translation: CASSLVWDRGSPLHF.

This clonotype was counted a few times. At one end the junction does not follow the germline gene, possibly because of a read error. The V call is TRBV10-3, the J call TRBJ2-7; D possibly corresponds to TRBD2 (5 bases). Germline V gene data show CDR1 as ENHRY and CDR2 as SYGVKD. The CDR3 runs 13 residues. CDR3 sequence: CASSEGSSYEQYF. In DNA, the CDR3 is TGTGCCAGCAGTGAGGGCTCATCCTACGAGCAGTACTTC.

The rearrangement uses TRBV7-9 and TRBJ1-2; D is unclear. V lost 8 bases and J 5 bases, leaving 9 bases between the germline ends. CDR1 and CDR2 (germline): SEHNR, FQNEAQ (reference sequence). The CDR3 covers 11 residues. The DNA for the CDR3 is TGTGCCAGCGGCGGGGTATATGGCTACACCTTC. It specifies CASGGVYGYTF.

The J gene is TRBJ2-1, the V gene TRBV20-1; unclear D gene. Germline V lookup: CDR1 DFQATT, CDR2 SNEGSKA (reference sequence). The CDR3 extends over 11 amino acids. The V gene lost 2 bases and the J gene lost 4 bases, with 3 bases spanning the gap. Here the CDR3 reads CSARLYNEQFF. For the CDR3, the DNA is TGCAGTGCTAGACTGTACAATGAGCAGTTCTTC.

This clonotype was counted a single time. The chain employs TRBV7-2 and TRBJ2-1; D possibly corresponds to TRBD1 (6 bases). Germline loops: CDR1 SGHTA, CDR2 FQGNSA. The CDR3 sequence is 16 residues long. Trimming took off 5 bases at V and 7 bases at J, with 21 bases between the two ends. In DNA form, the CDR3 reads TGTGCCAGCAGCCGATGGGGGCAGGGGATTGGGAATGAGCAGTTCTTC. Translated, it gives CASSRWGQGIGNEQFF.